This TCR beta chain emerged from a study of blood T cell repertoires in COVID-19. V was pared by 0 bases and J by 1 base, with 9 bases between. The CDR3 consists of 15 residues. CDR1 is LGHDT, CDR2 YNNKEL, per germline (reference sequence). The method was immunoSEQ multiplex PCR; TCRdb's version includes in-frame clones alone and lacks a portion of them. The sample contains approximately 75,000 clones, approximately 87% of which appear only once. The sequencing input was peripheral blood. This chain connects TRBV3-1 (or the pseudogene TRBV3-2) to TRBJ1-1; D is unresolved. The source is an elderly woman with acute or convalescent COVID-19. The CDR3 DNA follows: TGTGCCAGCAGCCAAGATCCCGGGTGGAACACTGAAGCTTTCTTT. Residues: CASSQDPGWNTEAFF.